Each of the 29 T cell receptor beta chains below was sequenced from the same sample in a study of beta chain features in type 1 diabetes (dated 2018 in TCRdb). Overall results and qualifications from the work: A moderate but significant shortening of TCRB CDR3 length was observed in type 1 diabetes patients in all four CD4+ subsets.

These receptors lack a known antigen. The method was the immunoSEQ multiplex PCR assay. All of the isolated RNA was reverse transcribed with the High Capacity cDNA Reverse Transcription Kit, so expressed TCRB transcripts were sequenced. TCRdb retrieved this table from immuneACCESS and kept in-frame rearrangements only. Not all clones are present; in checked studies, unresolved V genes account for under half, and no reason is known for the remainder. The sample profile shows around 70,000 clones; roughly 50% of them were found once. The ten largest account for around 0.72% of the sample. Sequenced input: central memory CD4+ T cells from blood. These receptors were obtained from a man younger than 45 with type 1 diabetes.

The chain has TRBV7-9 and TRBJ1-3; no definite D call. The length of the CDR3 is 12 residues. CDR1 and CDR2 (germline): SEHNR, FQNEAQ (reference sequence). V was clipped by 7 bases and J by 4 bases, with 8 bases between them. CDR3 region: CASNRQGNTIYF. The CDR3 DNA is TGTGCCAGCAACCGTCAGGGAAACACCATATATTTT.

This chain connects TRBV29-1 to TRBJ1-1; possibly TRBD1 for D (5 bases). Germline CDR1 reads SQVTM; CDR2 reads ANQGSEA. Trimming cost V 6 bases and J 0 bases, with 14 bases left between them. The CDR3 length is 14 residues. The CDR3 is CSVAKTGMNTEAFF. In nucleotides, the CDR3 is TGCAGCGTCGCCAAAACAGGTATGAACACTGAAGCTTTCTTT.

This rearrangement joins TRBV4-1 to TRBJ1-5; 8 bases map to TRBD1. The CDR3 sequence is 18 residues long. Germline V gives CDR1 MGHRA, CDR2 YSYEKL. The junction had 14 bases not matched to a gene; V was cut back by 0 bases and J by 7 bases. The CDR3 DNA follows: TGCGCCAGCAGCCAAGAAGGGGCCGAGACAGGGGATGTCCAGCCCCAGCATTTT. Its translation: CASSQEGAETGDVQPQHF.

The table lists this clone with a few counts. The chain recombines TRBV7-2 with TRBJ1-4; maybe TRBD1 (5 bases). The CDR3 has 16 amino acids. CDR1 is SGHTA, CDR2 FQGNSA, per germline. Between the trimmed V and J ends, which lost 0 bases and 11 bases, there was a span of 19 bases. CDR3 sequence: CASSLAALGPNLKLFF. CDR3 bases: TGTGCCAGCAGCTTAGCGGCGTTGGGGCCTAATTTGAAACTGTTTTTT.

This clone was seen only once. V usage is TRBV6-5 and J usage is TRBJ1-4, with 7 bases identical to TRBD1. Germline V gene lookup returns CDR1 MNHEY and CDR2 SVGAGI. V shed 6 bases, J shed 7 bases, and the junction held 8 bases outside the gene matches. The CDR3 has 14 amino acids. The CDR3 DNA reads TGTGCCAGCAGCCATGGGGACAGCGGTGAAAAACTGTTTTTT. It translates to CASSHGDSGEKLFF.

The V gene is TRBV2, the J gene TRBJ1-2, with 9 bases matching TRBD1. This CDR3 is 17 amino acids long. Trimming at V came to 3 bases and at J to 2 bases, leaving 10 bases not matched to a gene. Germline-derived CDR1 and CDR2 are SNHLY and FYNNEI. The CDR3 coding sequence is TGTGCCAGCAGTGATGGGGCTGGGACAGGGTTCAACTATGGCTACACCTTC. Amino acid sequence: CASSDGAGTGFNYGYTF.

This chain joins TRBV4-1 and TRBJ1-1; 7 nucleotides match TRBD1. Trimming removed 0 bases from V and 5 bases from J; junction bases left unmatched: 3. CDR3 length: 14 residues. CDR1 is MGHRA and CDR2 is YSYEKL in the germline V gene. CDR3 sequence reads: CASSQDRGRTEAFF. CDR3 in DNA: TGCGCCAGCAGCCAAGACAGGGGGAGGACTGAAGCTTTCTTT.

This clone was seen at least ten times. The chain recombines TRBV11-2 with TRBJ2-3; D remains ambiguous. From germline, CDR1 is SGHAT and CDR2 FQNNGV. This CDR3 region has 13 residues. The V gene lost 5 bases and the J gene lost 3 bases, with 9 bases spanning the gap. The CDR3 loop is CASSPLITDTQYF. CDR3 nucleotide sequence: TGTGCCAGCAGCCCACTTATAACAGATACGCAGTATTTT. The entire variable domain, with the rest obtained from reference TRBV11-2 and TRBJ2-3, is as follows: EAGVAQSPRYKIIEKRQSVAFWCNPISGHATLYWYQQILGQGPKLLIQFQNNGVVDDSQLPKDRFSAERLKGVDSTLKIQPAKLEDSAVYLCASSPLITDTQYFGPGTRLTVL.

The rearrangement uses TRBV10-3 and TRBJ1-1, with 9 bases that match TRBD1. The CDR3 runs 16 residues. Germline V gene lookup returns CDR1 ENHRY and CDR2 SYGVKD. After removal of 5 bases from V and 4 bases from J, the junction contained 11 bases not matched to a gene. CDR3 sequence (DNA): TGTGCCATCAGTCCCGGGACAGGGTCGGGTACCACTGAAGCTTTCTTT. Residues: CAISPGTGSGTTEAFF.

V usage is TRBV7-9 and J usage is TRBJ2-1, with 7 bases lining up with TRBD2. Trimming removed 8 bases from V and 4 bases from J; junction bases left unmatched: 8. Germline CDR1 SEHNR, CDR2 FQNEAQ (reference sequence). This CDR3 is built from 14 residues. The CDR3 region is CASVFGGGYNEQFF. Written as DNA, the CDR3 is TGTGCCAGCGTGTTTGGGGGGGGGTACAATGAGCAGTTCTTC.

This clone appeared a few times. V and J are TRBV5-1 and TRBJ1-1, with a possible D match to TRBD1 (5 bases). There are 15 residues in the CDR3. In germline, CDR1 is SGHRS, CDR2 YFSETQ. The V end lost 0 bases, the J end lost 1 base, and 10 bases lay between the germline ends. The CDR3 nucleotides read TGCGCCAGCAGCTTGGTACTGCAGGGGAACACTGAAGCTTTCTTT. It translates to CASSLVLQGNTEAFF.

This clone was counted between two and nine times. The chain is built from TRBV7-9 and TRBJ2-2; 7 nucleotides line up with TRBD2. In germline, CDR1 is SEHNR, CDR2 FQNEAQ (reference sequence). The CDR3 is made up of 15 amino acids. The ends lost 4 bases at V and 8 bases at J; junction bases unmatched: 10. DNA of the CDR3: TGTGCCAGCAGCTCCTCGGCGGGAGCACGTGGGGAGCTGTTTTTT. It translates to CASSSSAGARGELFF.

This chain links TRBV6-5 with TRBJ1-1; 9 bases match TRBD1. From germline, CDR1 is MNHEY and CDR2 SVGAGI. The V gene end was trimmed by 7 bases and the J gene end by 1 base; junction bases not matched to a gene: 4. The CDR3 loop spans 14 amino acids. CDR3 loop: CASTRQGGNTEAFF. Written as DNA, the CDR3 is TGTGCCAGCACCCGACAGGGGGGGAACACTGAAGCTTTCTTT.

The chain joins TRBV9 to TRBJ1-6, with D perhaps matching TRBD1 (5 bases). Germline-derived CDR1 and CDR2 are SGDLS and YYNGEE. V was cut by 0 bases and J by 8 bases, with 9 bases left in between. This CDR3 has 14 amino acids. This CDR3 is CASSVAREDSPLHF. The CDR3 DNA reads as TGTGCCAGCAGCGTAGCCAGGGAAGATTCACCCCTCCACTTT.

This sequence joins TRBV30 and TRBJ1-1; the D gene is possibly TRBD1 (5 bases). The CDR3 has 17 amino acids. Germline loops: CDR1 GTSNPN, CDR2 SVGIG (reference sequence). With 0 bases removed from V and 0 bases from J, the gap between germline ends came to 17 bases. CDR3 region: CAWSVSQGKFMNTEAFF. DNA for the CDR3: TGTGCCTGGAGTGTAAGTCAGGGAAAGTTCATGAACACTGAAGCTTTCTTT.

This chain uses TRBV11-2 with TRBJ2-7; a possible D gene is TRBD2 (6 bases). CDR1 is SGHAT, CDR2 FQNNGV, per germline. V was pared by 0 bases and J by 1 base, with 7 bases between. The CDR3 consists of 14 residues. The CDR3 is CASSLEGGSYEQYF. The CDR3, as DNA: TGTGCCAGCAGCTTAGAGGGGGGATCCTACGAGCAGTACTTC.

The genes are TRBV6-1 and TRBJ2-3, with 7 bases lining up with TRBD2. V was pared by 2 bases and J by 1 base, with 6 bases of the junction left unmatched. Germline CDR1 MNHNS, CDR2 SASEGT. There are 16 residues in the CDR3. The CDR3 DNA sequence: TGTGCCAGCAGTGAATTCTCTCGGGGGGGCACAGATACGCAGTATTTT. This sequence encodes CASSEFSRGGTDTQYF.

This clone was seen a handful of times. In DNA form, the CDR3 reads TGTGCCAGTAGTAATCCGGGACTAGCGGGAGCGAGTGGGGCCGGGGAGCTGTTTTTT. Its protein is CASSNPGLAGASGAGELFF. The chain carries TRBV19 and TRBJ2-2; TRBD2 agrees at 14 bases. The CDR3 consists of 19 residues. V lost 4 bases, J lost 6 bases, and 13 bases stayed unmatched. The V gene's germline CDR1 is LNHDA and CDR2 SQIVND (reference sequence).

V usage is TRBV19 and J usage is TRBJ1-2; no firm D call. The CDR3 is made up of 14 amino acids. The germline V gene encodes CDR1 LNHDA and CDR2 SQIVND (reference sequence). The V and J ends lost 6 bases and 0 bases respectively, with 11 bases between them. The CDR3 protein is CASRNRKANYGYTF. The CDR3 coding sequence is TGTGCCAGTAGGAACAGAAAAGCTAACTATGGCTACACCTTC.

V gene TRBV6-5 combines with J gene TRBJ1-1, with unresolved D. Trimming shortened V by 6 bases and J by 0 bases, and 8 bases separated the two germline ends. This CDR3 region has 13 residues. CDR1 and CDR2 from the germline V gene are MNHEY and SVGAGI. This chain's CDR3 is CASRRDLNTEAFF. The DNA for the CDR3 is TGTGCCAGCAGGCGGGATTTGAACACTGAAGCTTTCTTT.

The rearrangement joins TRBV27 to TRBJ2-1; TRBD1 matches at 7 bases. The CDR3 runs 17 residues. Losses at the gene ends were 5 bases for V and 8 bases for J; bases not matched to a gene: 18. Germline V gene lookup returns CDR1 MNHEY and CDR2 SMNVEV (reference sequence). CDR3 residues: CASSPSYRDRSVYEQFF. CDR3 DNA: TGTGCCAGCAGTCCATCCTACCGGGACAGATCGGTCTATGAGCAGTTCTTC.

The rearrangement uses TRBV19 and TRBJ1-5, with D hard to call. In germline, CDR1 is LNHDA, CDR2 SQIVND (reference sequence). The germline V and J ends were trimmed by 0 bases and 4 bases, with 10 bases remaining between them. This CDR3 comprises 15 residues. Here the CDR3 reads CASSIDGRDNQPQHF. CDR3 DNA sequence: TGTGCCAGTAGTATAGATGGGCGAGATAATCAGCCCCAGCATTTT.

Notes on this clone: Germline is not matched at one junction end, which may reflect a read error. The chain couples TRBV5-4 to TRBJ2-2, with 7 bases lining up with TRBD2. The CDR3 has 16 amino acids. Germline CDR1 and CDR2: SGHNT and YYREEE (reference sequence). CDR3 loop: CASTGRGEGNAGELFF. DNA of the CDR3: TGTGCCAGCACCGGACGGGGGGAGGGGAACGCCGGGGAGCTGTTTTTT.

The chain employs TRBV14 and TRBJ1-2; D gene uncertain. CDR3 length: 12 amino acids. The germline V and J ends were trimmed by 4 bases and 7 bases, with 10 bases remaining between them. Per germline, CDR1 SGHDN and CDR2 FVKESK. DNA of the CDR3: TGTGCCAGCAGCCTCCTGGGCGCTGGCTACACCTTC. Protein product: CASSLLGAGYTF.

Only a few counts were recorded for this clone. The rearrangement joins TRBV5-4 to TRBJ2-5; 9 nucleotides line up with TRBD1. CDR3 size: 15 residues. V lost 4 bases, J lost 3 bases, and 7 bases stayed unmatched. Germline loops: CDR1 SGHNT, CDR2 YYREEE (reference sequence). CDR3 DNA sequence: TGTGCCAGCAGCCCCGGGACAGGGTTCGAAGAGACCCAGTACTTC. Translating it yields CASSPGTGFEETQYF. The full variable domain, with the rest looked up from reference TRBV5-4 and TRBJ2-5, is ETGVTQSPTHLIKTRGQQVTLRCSSQSGHNTVSWYQQALGQGPQFIFQYYREEENGRGNFPPRFSGLQFPNYSSELNVNALELDDSALYLCASSPGTGFEETQYFGPGTRLLVL.

The rearrangement uses TRBV6-6 and TRBJ2-7, with 8 positions matching TRBD1. Germline V gene data show CDR1 as MNHNY and CDR2 as SVGAGI (reference sequence). The CDR3 has 15 amino acids. With V trimmed by 1 base and J by 5 bases, 7 bases remained unmatched. The CDR3 protein is CASSYYGQGVDEQYF. CDR3 in DNA: TGTGCCAGCAGTTACTACGGACAGGGTGTCGACGAGCAGTACTTC.

The rearrangement joins TRBV5-1 to TRBJ2-3; 10 bases agree with TRBD2. The CDR3 is 15 residues long. The junction had 5 bases not matched to a gene; V was cut back by 4 bases and J by 3 bases. Germline V lookup: CDR1 SGHRS, CDR2 YFSETQ. The CDR3 sequence: CASSQAGGPTDTQYF. The CDR3 nucleotides are TGCGCCAGCAGCCAAGCGGGGGGGCCGACAGATACGCAGTATTTT.

The chain links TRBV2 to TRBJ1-4, with a weak D call TRBD1 (5 bases). The CDR3 length is 14 residues. Per germline, CDR1 SNHLY and CDR2 FYNNEI. Trimming took 4 bases from V and 8 from J, leaving 14 bases between them. The CDR3 reads CASSVAGIGEKLFF. For the CDR3, the DNA is TGTGCCAGCAGTGTTGCAGGGATTGGGGAAAAACTGTTTTTT.

CDR3 bases: TGTGCCAGCAGTTTTTCCGCCATTGCAGCAGATACGCAGTATTTT. Translating gives CASSFSAIAADTQYF. The rearrangement links TRBV28 to TRBJ2-3; D not certain. Germline V gives CDR1 MDHEN, CDR2 SYDVKM. V gave up 3 bases and J gave up 4 bases, with 14 bases separating them. CDR3 length: 15 amino acids.